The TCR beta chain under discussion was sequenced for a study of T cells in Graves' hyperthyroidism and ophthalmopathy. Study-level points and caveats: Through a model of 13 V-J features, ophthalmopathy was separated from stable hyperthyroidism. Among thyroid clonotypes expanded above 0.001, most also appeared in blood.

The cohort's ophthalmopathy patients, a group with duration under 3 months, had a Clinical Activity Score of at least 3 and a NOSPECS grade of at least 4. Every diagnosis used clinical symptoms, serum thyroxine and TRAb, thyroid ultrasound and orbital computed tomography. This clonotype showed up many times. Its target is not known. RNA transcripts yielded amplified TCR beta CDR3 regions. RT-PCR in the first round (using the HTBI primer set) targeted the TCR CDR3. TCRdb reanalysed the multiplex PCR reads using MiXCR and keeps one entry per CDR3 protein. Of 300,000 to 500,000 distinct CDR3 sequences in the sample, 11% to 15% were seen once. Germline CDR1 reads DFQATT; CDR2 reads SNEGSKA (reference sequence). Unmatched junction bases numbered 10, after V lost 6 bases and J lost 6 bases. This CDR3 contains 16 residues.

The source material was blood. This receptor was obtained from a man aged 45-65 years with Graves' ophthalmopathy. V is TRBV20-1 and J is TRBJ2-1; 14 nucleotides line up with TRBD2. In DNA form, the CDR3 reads TGCAGTGCGTTAGGACTAGCGGGAGGTCACCTCAATGAGCAGTTCTTC. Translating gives CSALGLAGGHLNEQFF.